These 7 T cell receptor beta chains were sequenced from one sample in a study of TIL therapy for anti-PD-1-resistant metastatic lung cancer (dated by TCRdb to about 2021). TCR beta CDR3 regions were amplified from genomic DNA with the immunoSEQ v3 hsTCRB kit using bias-controlled multiplex PCR. What TCRdb holds here is the immuneACCESS table cut down to in-frame rearrangements. Part of the clones is not present; checked against another copy, under half of the missing clones reflect an unresolved V gene, and the others are unexplained. This sample comprises tens of thousands of clones, over 75% of them detected only once. 2.5% to 3% of the sample is held by the ten biggest clonotypes. The intended sense of this specimen's time point label: pre-treatment sample, taken before nivolumab and TIL therapy. The sample was blood, taken at baseline. Receptors originate from a person aged 25 to 80 with non-small cell lung cancer.

V usage is TRBV28 and J usage is TRBJ1-2; 10 bases line up with TRBD1. The CDR3 is 13 residues long. The germline CDR1 and CDR2 sequences are MDHEN and SYDVKM. The junction had 5 bases not matched to a gene; V was cut back by 5 bases and J by 8 bases. The CDR3 sequence: CASSQTGGKGYTF. The CDR3 DNA follows: TGTGCCAGCAGTCAGACAGGGGGCAAGGGCTACACCTTC.

This clone was found once. The chain combines TRBV18 with TRBJ2-1; 7 bases map to TRBD1. This CDR3 region has 15 residues. Unmatched junction bases numbered 3, after V lost 3 bases and J lost 1 base. Germline loops: CDR1 KGHSH, CDR2 LQKENI. CDR3 loop: CASSPGRGSYNEQFF. CDR3 sequence (DNA): TGTGCCAGCTCACCCGGCAGGGGGTCCTACAATGAGCAGTTCTTC. The whole variable domain, remainder taken from reference TRBV18 and TRBJ2-1, is NAGVMQNPRHLVRRRGQEARLRCSPMKGHSHVYWYRQLPEEGLKFMVYLQKENIIDESGMPKERFSAEFPKEGPSILRIQQVVRGDSAAYFCASSPGRGSYNEQFFGPGTRLTVL.

The CDR3 is CASSQEGTGVEKLFF. The CDR3 DNA follows: TGTGCCAGCAGCCAGGAGGGGACAGGGGTCGAAAAACTGTTTTTT. The rearrangement links TRBV7-9 to TRBJ1-4; 10 positions agree with TRBD1. Looked up from germline, CDR1 is SEHNR and CDR2 is FQNEAQ (reference sequence). The CDR3 spans 15 residues. J was trimmed by 8 bases and V by 5 bases; bases with no gene match: 8.

The V call is TRBV9, the J call TRBJ2-1, with TRBD2 as a possible D gene (6 bases). V was shortened by 0 bases and J by 3 bases, with 13 bases between the two germline ends. CDR3 size: 16 residues. CDR1 is SGDLS and CDR2 is YYNGEE in the germline V gene. CDR3: CASSVGRGGGYNEQFF. The CDR3 DNA follows: TGTGCCAGCAGCGTAGGTCGGGGAGGAGGCTACAATGAGCAGTTCTTC.

This clone turned up a few times. The rearrangement links TRBV27 to TRBJ1-4, with 7 bases that match TRBD1. Trimming at V came to 8 bases and at J to 8 bases, leaving 11 bases not matched to a gene. The CDR3 covers 14 residues. In germline, CDR1 is MNHEY, CDR2 SMNVEV (reference sequence). The CDR3 region is CASASGTAGEKLFF. CDR3 nucleotides: TGTGCCAGCGCTTCCGGGACAGCCGGAGAAAAACTGTTTTTT. The full variable domain, in which reference TRBV27 and TRBJ1-4 provide the parts outside the CDR3, is EAQVTQNPRYLITVTGKKLTVTCSQNMNHEYMSWYRQDPGLGLRQIYYSMNVEVTDKGDVPEGYKVSRKEKRNFPLILESPSPNQTSLYFCASASGTAGEKLFFGSGTQLSVL.

The rearrangement links TRBV5-1 to TRBJ2-7, with TRBD1 identical over 7 bases. CDR1 and CDR2 from the germline V gene are SGHRS and YFSETQ. The J segment lost 1 base and the V segment lost 5 bases, leaving 6 bases of the junction unmatched. This CDR3 has 14 residues. CDR3 nucleotide sequence: TGCGCCAGCAGGACAGGGTTGGCATCCTACGAGCAGTACTTC. Amino acids: CASRTGLASYEQYF.

J is TRBJ1-1 and V is TRBV9; the D gene is possibly TRBD1 (5 bases). This CDR3 has 14 amino acids. Germline-derived CDR1 and CDR2 are SGDLS and YYNGEE. The V end lost 0 bases, the J end lost 5 bases, and 11 bases lay between the germline ends. This CDR3 reads CASSVDVGETEAFF. Written as DNA, the CDR3 is TGTGCCAGCAGCGTAGATGTAGGGGAAACTGAAGCTTTCTTT.